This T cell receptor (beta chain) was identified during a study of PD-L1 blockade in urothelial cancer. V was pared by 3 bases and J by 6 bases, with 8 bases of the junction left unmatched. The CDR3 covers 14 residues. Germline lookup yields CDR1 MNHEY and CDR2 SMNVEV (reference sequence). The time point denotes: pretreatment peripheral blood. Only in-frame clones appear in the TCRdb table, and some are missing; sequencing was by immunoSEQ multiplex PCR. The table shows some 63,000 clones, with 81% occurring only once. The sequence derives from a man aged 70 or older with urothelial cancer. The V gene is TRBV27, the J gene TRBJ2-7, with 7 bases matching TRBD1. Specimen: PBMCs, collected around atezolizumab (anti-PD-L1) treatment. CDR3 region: CASSFRQGDGEQYF. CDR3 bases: TGTGCCAGCAGTTTCCGTCAGGGGGATGGCGAGCAGTACTTC.